This T cell receptor beta chain was found in a study of identical twins. A few counts support this clonotype. The CDR3 spans 16 residues. The J segment lost 8 bases and the V segment lost 0 bases, leaving 9 bases of the junction unmatched. Germline V lookup: CDR1 KGHSH, CDR2 LQKENI. cDNA molecules carried unique molecular identifiers, and template switching added a universal primer site. TCRdb re-called the 5' RACE reads with MiXCR, one entry per CDR3 protein. The sample comprises about 700,000 distinct CDR3 sequences, 8.6% of which are singletons, and 0.98% rests with the top ten. Each donor was a healthy Caucasian. This same sample was also part of a study on yellow fever vaccine responses in identical twins.

The origin of this receptor is a woman in her late teens or twenties in good health. The sample consisted of PBMCs. The genes are TRBV18 and TRBJ1-4; 7 nucleotides agree with TRBD1. The chain's CDR3 is CASSPPQGLVREKLFF. The CDR3 region has the DNA TGTGCCAGCTCACCACCACAGGGGTTGGTTCGAGAAAAACTGTTTTTT.